The 16 T cell receptor beta chains presented below share a single source sample, sequenced in a study of blood T cell repertoires in COVID-19. TCRdb's copy holds only in-frame clones and misses some; the assay was immunoSEQ multiplex PCR. The repertoire includes some 64,000 clones, roughly 70% of them detected once, and around half sits in the top ten. Sequencing input: PBMCs or T cells enriched from blood (not recorded which). These receptors came from a woman aged 55 to 70 who had been exposed to COVID-19.

V is TRBV28 and J is TRBJ2-5; possibly TRBD1 for D (6 bases). CDR3 length equals 15 residues. V lost 5 bases to trimming and J lost 2 bases, with 15 bases between them. Germline CDR1 reads MDHEN; CDR2 reads SYDVKM. This CDR3 is CASSRTGLAQETQYF. CDR3 DNA sequence: TGTGCCAGCAGTCGTACAGGGTTGGCTCAAGAGACCCAGTACTTC.

In this sample, this clone turned up a few times. V and J are TRBV7-2 and TRBJ1-6; D uncertain. The germline V gene has CDR1 SGHTA and CDR2 FQGNSA. V gave up 1 base and J gave up 3 bases, with 7 bases separating them. There are 15 residues in the CDR3. The DNA for the CDR3 is TGTGCCAGCAGCTTAGGACGGGGCTATAATTCACCCCTCCACTTT. Protein product: CASSLGRGYNSPLHF. Full variable domain (missing parts from reference TRBV7-2 and TRBJ1-6): GAGVSQSPSNKVTEKGKDVELRCDPISGHTALYWYRQSLGQGLEFLIYFQGNSAPDKSGLPSDRFSAERTGGSVSTLTIQRTQQEDSAVYLCASSLGRGYNSPLHFGNGTRLTVT.

This clone was seen a few times. This chain joins TRBV5-1 and TRBJ1-3; no definite D call. Trimming left V 5 bases short and J 0 bases short, with 9 bases between. Germline V gives CDR1 SGHRS, CDR2 YFSETQ. The CDR3 has 14 amino acids. The chain's CDR3 is CASRIESSGNTIYF. The CDR3 coding sequence is TGCGCCAGCAGAATTGAGAGCTCTGGAAACACCATATATTTT.

This sequence joins TRBV5-4 and TRBJ1-1; D unresolved. The CDR3 covers 12 residues. Germline V gene lookup returns CDR1 SGHNT and CDR2 YYREEE (reference sequence). The germline V and J ends were trimmed by 0 bases and 9 bases, with 9 bases remaining between them. The CDR3 loop is CASSLAGTQAFF. The CDR3 nucleotides are TGTGCCAGCAGCTTGGCAGGTACCCAAGCTTTCTTT.

The chain links TRBV7-9 to TRBJ1-1, with 11 bases lining up with TRBD1. The V gene's germline CDR1 is SEHNR and CDR2 FQNEAQ (reference sequence). This CDR3 is built from 17 residues. Trimming cost V 2 bases and J 6 bases; bases outside gene matches: 11. The CDR3: CASSLSGTGGIMAEAFF. CDR3 coding DNA: TGTGCCAGCAGCTTAAGTGGGACAGGGGGTATTATGGCTGAAGCTTTCTTT.

The CDR3: CASSFGQGSAGANTEAFF. CDR3 DNA sequence: TGTGCCAGCAGCTTCGGACAGGGGTCGGCCGGGGCGAACACTGAAGCTTTCTTT. The gene calls are TRBV13 and TRBJ1-1, with TRBD1 matching 9 bases. CDR1 and CDR2 from the germline V gene are PRHDT and FYEKMQ (reference sequence). The junction had 12 bases not matched to a gene; V was cut back by 3 bases and J by 1 base. This CDR3 comprises 18 residues.

This chain links TRBV29-1 with TRBJ1-5, with D possibly matching TRBD1 (5 bases). In germline, CDR1 is SQVTM, CDR2 ANQGSEA. CDR3 length equals 13 residues. The CDR3 loop is CSVGLTENQPQHF. CDR3 nucleotides: TGCAGTGTGGGGCTCACAGAAAATCAGCCCCAGCATTTT.

This clone was counted only a few times. The V gene is TRBV19, the J gene TRBJ1-5, with 9 bases identical to TRBD1. V lost 6 bases, J lost 6 bases, and 18 bases stayed unmatched. Germline V CDR1 and CDR2: LNHDA, SQIVND (reference sequence). The CDR3 is 18 residues long. The CDR3 DNA sequence: TGTGCCAGTAGGGAACAGGGGGCTATGGCCGTTATTAGTCAGCCCCAGCATTTT. Translating gives CASREQGAMAVISQPQHF.

Points on this clone: Since a much larger clone is just one base distant, this may be a read error. Within the sample, other DNA sequences also encode this same CDR3. DNA of the CDR3: TGTGCCAGCAGCCAAGTTTTACAGGGGGGTTCACCCCTCCACTTC. Translation: CASSQVLQGGSPLHF. The V call is TRBV3-1 (or the pseudogene TRBV3-2), the J call TRBJ1-6, with 8 bases fitting TRBD1. CDR3 length: 15 residues. CDR1 LGHDT and CDR2 YNNKEL come from the germline V gene (reference sequence).

This rearrangement joins TRBV6-5 to TRBJ1-1; D remains ambiguous. This CDR3 is built from 14 residues. Between the trimmed V and J ends, which lost 6 bases and 0 bases, there was a span of 11 bases. The germline CDR1 and CDR2 sequences are MNHEY and SVGAGI. CDR3 residues: CASRPQTLNTEAFF. The CDR3 DNA sequence: TGTGCCAGCAGGCCCCAGACATTGAACACTGAAGCTTTCTTT.

There are many counts of this clone. The V and J genes are TRBV2 and TRBJ2-7, with 9 bases lining up with TRBD2. The CDR3 has 16 residues. The germline V gene has CDR1 SNHLY and CDR2 FYNNEI. V lost 4 bases, J lost 2 bases, and 9 bases stayed unmatched. The CDR3 loop is CASSVASGIRPYEQYF. The DNA of the CDR3 is TGTGCCAGCAGTGTTGCTAGCGGGATTCGACCCTACGAGCAGTACTTC.

This chain uses TRBV20-1 with TRBJ2-1; D gene ambiguous. Trimming left V 6 bases short and J 7 bases short, with 10 bases between. There are 11 residues in the CDR3. CDR1 is DFQATT and CDR2 is SNEGSKA in the germline V gene (reference sequence). Here the CDR3 reads CSAARSNEQFF. CDR3 in DNA: TGCAGTGCCGCGCGATCTAATGAGCAGTTCTTC.

CDR3 bases: TGCAGCGTGGGGACAGGCTACGAGCAGTACTTC. Its protein is CSVGTGYEQYF. This sequence joins TRBV29-1 and TRBJ2-7; 8 positions agree with TRBD1. The V segment lost 6 bases and the J segment 3 bases; nucleotides outside the gene matches: 1. The CDR3 loop spans 11 amino acids. Germline V gene lookup returns CDR1 SQVTM and CDR2 ANQGSEA.

The V gene is TRBV6-5, the J gene TRBJ2-7, with 9 bases lining up with TRBD1. Germline-derived CDR1 and CDR2 are MNHEY and SVGAGI. V dropped 2 bases and J dropped 2; count of bases not matched to a gene: 7. This CDR3 contains 16 residues. The DNA of the CDR3 is TGTGCCAGCAGTTACCTTCGACAGGGGGTGACCTACGAGCAGTACTTC. Translating gives CASSYLRQGVTYEQYF.

This sequence joins TRBV27 and TRBJ2-7, with D possibly being TRBD1 (5 bases). Germline CDR1 MNHEY, CDR2 SMNVEV (reference sequence). The CDR3 extends over 14 amino acids. V shed 0 bases and J shed 3 bases, with 9 bases lying between them. The CDR3 coding sequence is TGTGCCAGCAGTTTATCAGGGGTAGGCTACGAGCAGTACTTC. Protein: CASSLSGVGYEQYF.

V usage is TRBV7-6 and J usage is TRBJ2-1; 10 nucleotides line up with TRBD1. The CDR3 has 13 amino acids. V dropped 5 bases and J dropped 8; count of bases not matched to a gene: 3. Germline CDR1 SGHVS, CDR2 FNYEAQ. The CDR3 coding sequence is TGTGCCAGCAGCATCGGGACAGGGGATGAGCAGTTCTTC. This codes for CASSIGTGDEQFF.